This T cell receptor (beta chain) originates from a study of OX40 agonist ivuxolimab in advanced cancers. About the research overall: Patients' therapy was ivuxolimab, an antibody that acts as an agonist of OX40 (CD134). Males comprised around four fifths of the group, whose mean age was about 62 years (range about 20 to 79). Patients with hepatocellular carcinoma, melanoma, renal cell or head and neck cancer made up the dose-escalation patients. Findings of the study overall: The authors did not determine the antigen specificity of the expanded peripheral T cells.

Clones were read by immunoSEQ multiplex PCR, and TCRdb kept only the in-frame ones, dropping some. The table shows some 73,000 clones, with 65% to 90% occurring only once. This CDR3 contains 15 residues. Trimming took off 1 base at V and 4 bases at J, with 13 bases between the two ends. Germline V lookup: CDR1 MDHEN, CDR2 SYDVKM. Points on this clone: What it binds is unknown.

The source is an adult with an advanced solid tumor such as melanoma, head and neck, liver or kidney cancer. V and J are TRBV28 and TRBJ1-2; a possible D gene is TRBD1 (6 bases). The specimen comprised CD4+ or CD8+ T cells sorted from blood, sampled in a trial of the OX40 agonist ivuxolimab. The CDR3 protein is CASSLSLDSLYGYTF. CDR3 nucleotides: TGTGCCAGCAGTTTATCATTGGACAGCCTCTATGGCTACACCTTC.